The T cell receptor (beta chain) described here comes from a study of blood T cells in healthy people across ages. About this clonotype: Its antigen is unidentified.

The authors ran a second PCR of about 7 to 11 cycles using a sample-barcoded 5' primer and a J-beta primer mix. TCRdb reanalysed the 5' RACE reads using MiXCR and keeps one entry per CDR3 protein. The profile shows fewer than 950,000 distinct CDR3 sequences, about 37% of them singletons. Study outcomes and limitations: Calculation of diversity from one million T cells yielded estimates considered to be underestimates. With unsorted PBMCs, a conclusive comparison of naive versus antigen-experienced cells was not possible. Donors of long life had a larger count of naive CD4+ cells and greater diversity than aged donors.

Each sample yielded at least 6 micrograms of PBMC total RNA. Sequenced sample: blood. The receptor was isolated from a man aged 18 to 35 in good health.

The CDR3 protein is CASRPDRGYTGELFF. The CDR3 region has the DNA TGCGCCAGCAGACCAGACAGGGGGTACACCGGGGAGCTGTTTTTT. The rearrangement uses TRBV5-1 and TRBJ2-2; 9 nucleotides align to TRBD1. The CDR3 is 15 amino acids. CDR1 is SGHRS, CDR2 YFSETQ, per germline. The J segment lost 3 bases and the V segment lost 5 bases, leaving 5 bases of the junction unmatched.